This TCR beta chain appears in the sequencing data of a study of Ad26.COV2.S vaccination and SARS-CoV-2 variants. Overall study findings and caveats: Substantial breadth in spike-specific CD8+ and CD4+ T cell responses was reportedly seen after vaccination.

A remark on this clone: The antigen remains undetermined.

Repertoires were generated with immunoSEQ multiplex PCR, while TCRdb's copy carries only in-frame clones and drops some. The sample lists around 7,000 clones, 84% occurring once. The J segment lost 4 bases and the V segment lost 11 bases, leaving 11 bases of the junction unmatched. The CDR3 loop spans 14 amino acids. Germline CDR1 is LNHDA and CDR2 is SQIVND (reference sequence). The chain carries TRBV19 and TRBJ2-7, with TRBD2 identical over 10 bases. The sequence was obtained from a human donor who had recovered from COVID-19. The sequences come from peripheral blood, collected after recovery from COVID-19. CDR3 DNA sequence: TGTGCCTGTGCCGGAGCGGGAGGGCCGTACGAGCAGTACTTC. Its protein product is CACAGAGGPYEQYF.